This TCR beta chain was captured in a study of T cell repertoires in cytomegalovirus infection. Overall study: CMV infection together with matching HLA type was indicated by public TCR beta signatures.

TCRdb reanalysed the reads using MiXCR and keeps one entry per CDR3 protein. Of around 900,000 distinct CDR3 sequences in the sample, 31% are singletons; the top ten hold 11% to 15%. The table lists this clonotype with a few counts. Its target is unknown. In germline, CDR1 is SGHDT, CDR2 YYEEEE. The trim removed 0 bases at V and 10 bases at J, leaving 9 bases unmatched. The CDR3 has 16 amino acids. The genes are TRBV5-6 and TRBJ1-6; 8 bases align to TRBD1. Sequences were derived from cultured CD8+ T cells from PBMCs, sampled from culture after CMV antigen stimulation. This TCR was sampled from a human donor in good health (CMV status not recorded). Some clones in this sample may be carry-over from other donors' samples. The CDR3 region is CASSLARQGSDSPLHF. In DNA, the CDR3 is TGTGCCAGCAGCTTGGCACGACAGGGGTCCGACTCACCCCTCCACTTT.